The 19 T cell receptor beta chains in this list originate from one sample, sequenced in a study of cytomegalovirus exposure and HLA in healthy donors. 13 Jbeta primers and 60 Vbeta primers were used for the PCR. Sequenced by immunoSEQ multiplex PCR; TCRdb stores in-frame clones only, minus some. The sample shows roughly 160,000 clones, roughly 84% of them seen only once. The sequenced material came from PBMCs. The receptor set was obtained from a boy aged 2 to 10 in good health and CMV-seronegative.

The gene calls are TRBV30 and TRBJ1-2; D uncertain. Germline CDR1 is GTSNPN and CDR2 is SVGIG (reference sequence). V was shortened by 2 bases and J by 5 bases, with 15 bases between the two germline ends. The CDR3 spans 14 residues. CDR3 protein: CAWSNDGNYYGYTF. The CDR3 nucleotides read TGTGCCTGGAGTAATGACGGAAACTATTATGGCTACACCTTC.

The chain uses TRBV19 and TRBJ2-2, with D maybe TRBD2 (7 bases). Germline V gene data show CDR1 as LNHDA and CDR2 as SQIVND (reference sequence). V was clipped by 5 bases and J by 4 bases, with 11 bases between them. This CDR3 contains 14 residues. The CDR3 here is CASSYREGTGELFF. The CDR3 DNA is TGTGCCAGTAGTTACAGGGAGGGCACCGGGGAGCTGTTTTTT.

This clone was seen only a few times. This chain joins TRBV5-6 and TRBJ2-1; D uncertain. V was trimmed by 4 bases and J by 9 bases, leaving 17 bases between them. Germline values: CDR1 SGHDT, CDR2 YYEEEE. The CDR3 covers 14 residues. CDR3 residues: CASSPARQSSEQFF. CDR3 DNA sequence: TGTGCCAGCAGCCCCGCGCGGCAATCCAGTGAGCAGTTCTTC.

This clone has just a few counts. V is TRBV9 and J is TRBJ1-1; maybe TRBD1 (6 bases). The CDR3 runs 14 residues. V dropped 0 bases and J dropped 1 base, with 7 bases sitting between them. Germline values: CDR1 SGDLS, CDR2 YYNGEE. Written as DNA, the CDR3 is TGTGCCAGCAGCGTAGGGACAGCGAACACTGAAGCTTTCTTT. Its translation is CASSVGTANTEAFF.

This clone showed up just a few times. The chain joins TRBV4-2 to TRBJ1-2; 7 nucleotides agree with TRBD1. Losses at the gene ends were 0 bases for V and 6 bases for J; bases not matched to a gene: 10. This CDR3 has 16 amino acids. Germline V gene sequence: CDR1 LGHNA, CDR2 YNFKEQ. The CDR3 nucleotides read TGTGCCAGCAGCCAAGATGGCGGGCAGGGGGACGATGGCTACACCTTC. It yields the protein CASSQDGGQGDDGYTF.

V usage is TRBV7-9 and J usage is TRBJ2-7; 14 nucleotides agree with TRBD2. The J segment lost 3 bases and the V segment lost 2 bases, leaving 9 bases of the junction unmatched. The CDR3 runs 18 residues. CDR1 and CDR2 from the germline V gene are SEHNR and FQNEAQ (reference sequence). CDR3 loop: CASSLMTGTSGSNYEQYF. DNA of the CDR3: TGTGCCAGCAGCTTAATGACCGGGACTAGCGGGAGCAACTACGAGCAGTACTTC.

The rearrangement joins TRBV7-2 to TRBJ1-2, with D perhaps TRBD1 (5 bases). The germline V gene has CDR1 SGHTA and CDR2 FQGNSA. Trimming removed 5 bases at V and 7 bases at J, with 14 bases between. This CDR3 region has 13 residues. The CDR3 region is CASSITGTAGYTF. CDR3 bases: TGTGCCAGCAGCATCACCGGGACTGCTGGCTACACCTTC.

This clone was counted only a few times. This rearrangement joins TRBV25-1 to TRBJ2-5, with 9 bases identical to TRBD1. The trim removed 2 bases at V and 2 bases at J, leaving 6 bases unmatched. The CDR3 sequence is 16 residues long. Germline V gives CDR1 MGHDK, CDR2 SYGVNS. The CDR3 region is CASSEPRTGVQETQYF. The CDR3 DNA reads as TGTGCCAGCAGTGAACCCAGGACAGGGGTACAAGAGACCCAGTACTTC.

The rearrangement links TRBV6-6 to TRBJ1-1; D is ambiguous. V was trimmed by 5 bases and J by 1 base, leaving 14 bases between them. Germline assignment: CDR1 MNHNY and CDR2 SVGAGI (reference sequence). This CDR3 has 15 residues. As DNA, the CDR3 is TGTGCCAGCAGTCTCCGGAGCGGGGAGAACACTGAAGCTTTCTTT. It specifies CASSLRSGENTEAFF.

V and J are TRBV5-4 and TRBJ2-2; 9 bases match TRBD2. CDR3 length equals 19 residues. V was clipped by 0 bases and J by 0 bases; unmatched bases: 9. From germline, CDR1 is SGHNT and CDR2 YYREEE (reference sequence). The CDR3 region has the DNA TGTGCCAGCAGCTTGGGCCCACTAGCGGGCCCGACGAACACCGGGGAGCTGTTTTTT. Translation gives CASSLGPLAGPTNTGELFF.

CDR3 sequence reads: CASSYSDSPYEQYF. The CDR3 DNA sequence: TGTGCCAGCAGTTACTCCGACAGCCCCTACGAGCAGTACTTC. This chain links TRBV6-6 with TRBJ2-7; TRBD1 might be the D (5 bases). Germline-derived CDR1 and CDR2 are MNHNY and SVGAGI (reference sequence). Trimming removed 0 bases from V and 2 bases from J, with 8 bases in between. This CDR3 is 14 amino acids long.

V is TRBV19 and J is TRBJ1-5; 9 nucleotides line up with TRBD1. The CDR3 runs to 14 residues. Trimming removed 4 bases from V and 6 bases from J; junction bases left unmatched: 4. CDR1 is LNHDA, CDR2 SQIVND, per germline (reference sequence). DNA for the CDR3: TGTGCCAGTAGTAGTCACAGGGGGCGTCAGCCCCAGCATTTT. Its translation is CASSSHRGRQPQHF. The entire variable domain, with the rest obtained from reference TRBV19 and TRBJ1-5, is as follows: DGGITQSPKYLFRKEGQNVTLSCEQNLNHDAMYWYRQDPGQGLRLIYYSQIVNDFQKGDIAEGYSVSREKKESFPLTVTSAQKNPTAFYLCASSSHRGRQPQHFGDGTRLSIL.

V and J are TRBV5-5 and TRBJ2-7, with D perhaps matching TRBD2 (6 bases). The germline V gene encodes CDR1 SGHKS and CDR2 YYEKEE (reference sequence). V shed 2 bases and J shed 2 bases, with 11 bases lying between them. The CDR3 has 14 residues. The CDR3, as DNA: TGTGCCAGCAGCTTCGGCGGGGAGACCTACGAGCAGTACTTC. It specifies CASSFGGETYEQYF.

The chain uses TRBV6-5 and TRBJ2-7; unclear D gene. The germline CDR1 and CDR2 sequences are MNHEY and SVGAGI. The CDR3 is 14 residues long. V shed 1 base and J shed 3 bases, with 10 bases lying between them. Here the CDR3 reads CASSYYLNSYEQYF. CDR3 DNA sequence: TGTGCCAGCAGTTACTATCTGAACAGCTACGAGCAGTACTTC.

With respect to this clone: The same CDR3 is also encoded by other DNA sequences in this sample. This rearrangement joins TRBV6-5 to TRBJ2-1, with TRBD2 as a possible D gene (6 bases). Looked up from germline, CDR1 is MNHEY and CDR2 is SVGAGI. The CDR3 length is 15 residues. Trimming left V 4 bases short and J 0 bases short, with 10 bases between. CDR3 coding DNA: TGTGCCAGCAGTTCGCGGGGAAGCTCCTACAATGAGCAGTTCTTC. It specifies CASSSRGSSYNEQFF.

The V and J genes are TRBV5-6 and TRBJ2-7; the match to TRBD2 covers 8 bases. CDR1 SGHDT and CDR2 YYEEEE come from the germline V gene. The V and J ends lost 3 bases and 6 bases, in that order; junction bases with no gene match: 5. The CDR3 has 13 residues. CDR3 in amino acids: CASSSPGLGEQYV. CDR3 in DNA: TGTGCCAGCAGCTCGCCGGGACTAGGCGAGCAGTACGTC.

The chain links TRBV11-3 to TRBJ2-2; 9 bases fit TRBD1. V dropped 5 bases and J dropped 4; count of bases not matched to a gene: 8. Germline V gene data show CDR1 as SGHNT and CDR2 as YENEEA. The CDR3 is 16 amino acids. The CDR3 spells CASSGRTGGITGELFF. The DNA of the CDR3 is TGTGCCAGCAGCGGGCGTACAGGGGGCATCACCGGGGAGCTGTTTTTT.

The rearrangement joins TRBV7-9 to TRBJ2-5, with 9 bases matching TRBD1. CDR1 and CDR2 from the germline V gene are SEHNR and FQNEAQ (reference sequence). The CDR3 is made up of 17 amino acids. The V gene end was trimmed by 4 bases and the J gene end by 5 bases; junction bases not matched to a gene: 14. DNA for the CDR3: TGTGCCAGCAGCTGGGGGGAAATCCGGGACAGGGAGGAGACCCAGTACTTC. It is translated as CASSWGEIRDREETQYF.

The V call is TRBV6-5, the J call TRBJ2-5, with D tentatively TRBD2 (6 bases). V was shortened by 5 bases and J by 4 bases, with 14 bases between the two germline ends. CDR1 is MNHEY and CDR2 is SVGAGI in the germline V gene. This CDR3 has 14 amino acids. CDR3 DNA: TGTGCCAGCAGTCCGACAAGCGGGCGAGAGACCCAGTACTTC. It is translated as CASSPTSGRETQYF.